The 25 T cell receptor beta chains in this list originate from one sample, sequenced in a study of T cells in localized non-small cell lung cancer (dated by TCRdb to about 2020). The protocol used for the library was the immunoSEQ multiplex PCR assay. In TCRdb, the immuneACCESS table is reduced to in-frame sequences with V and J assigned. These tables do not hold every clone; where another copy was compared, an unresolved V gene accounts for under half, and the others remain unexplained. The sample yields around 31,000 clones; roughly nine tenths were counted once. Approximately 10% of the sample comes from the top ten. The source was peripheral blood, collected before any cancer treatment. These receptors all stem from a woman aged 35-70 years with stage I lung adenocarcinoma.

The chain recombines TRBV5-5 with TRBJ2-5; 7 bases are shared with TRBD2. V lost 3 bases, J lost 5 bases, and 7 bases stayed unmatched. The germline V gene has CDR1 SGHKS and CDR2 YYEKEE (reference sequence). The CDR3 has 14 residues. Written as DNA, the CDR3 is TGTGCCAGCAGCTCCTTGGGGGGGATGGAGACCCAGTACTTC. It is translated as CASSSLGGMETQYF.

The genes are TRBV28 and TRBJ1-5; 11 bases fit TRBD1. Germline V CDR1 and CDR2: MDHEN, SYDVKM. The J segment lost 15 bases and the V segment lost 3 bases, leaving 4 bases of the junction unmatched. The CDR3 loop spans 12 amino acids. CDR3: CASSFRDRGLHF. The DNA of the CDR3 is TGTGCCAGCAGTTTCCGGGACAGGGGGTTGCATTTT. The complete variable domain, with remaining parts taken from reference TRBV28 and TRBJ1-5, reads DVKVTQSSRYLVKRTGEKVFLECVQDMDHENMFWYRQDPGLGLRLIYFSYDVKMKEKGDIPEGYSVSREKKERFSLILESASTNQTSMYLCASSFRDRGLHFGDGTRLSIL.

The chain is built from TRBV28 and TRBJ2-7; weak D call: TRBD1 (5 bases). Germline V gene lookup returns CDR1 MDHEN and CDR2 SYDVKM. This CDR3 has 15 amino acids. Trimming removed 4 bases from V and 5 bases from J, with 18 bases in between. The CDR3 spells CASSSPPIGADEQYF. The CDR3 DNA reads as TGTGCCAGCAGTTCCCCTCCGATTGGGGCTGACGAGCAGTACTTC.

In nucleotides, the CDR3 is TGTGCCAGCAGTTCGAGAGGGGGGACCAAACCCTACGAGCAGTACTTC. It is translated as CASSSRGGTKPYEQYF. The chain employs TRBV28 and TRBJ2-7; possibly TRBD1 or TRBD2 for D (6 bases each). Germline V lookup: CDR1 MDHEN, CDR2 SYDVKM. The CDR3 is 16 amino acids. Trimming removed 4 bases at V and 2 bases at J, with 18 bases between. Combining the CDR3 with reference TRBV28 and TRBJ2-7 gives the whole variable domain DVKVTQSSRYLVKRTGEKVFLECVQDMDHENMFWYRQDPGLGLRLIYFSYDVKMKEKGDIPEGYSVSREKKERFSLILESASTNQTSMYLCASSSRGGTKPYEQYFGPGTRLTVT.

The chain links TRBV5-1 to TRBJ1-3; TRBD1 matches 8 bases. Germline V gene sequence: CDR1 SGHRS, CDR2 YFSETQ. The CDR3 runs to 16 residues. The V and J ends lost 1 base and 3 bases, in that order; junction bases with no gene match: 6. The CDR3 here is CASSLQGARLGNTIYF. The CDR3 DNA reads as TGCGCCAGCAGCTTGCAGGGGGCTCGGCTTGGAAACACCATATATTTT.

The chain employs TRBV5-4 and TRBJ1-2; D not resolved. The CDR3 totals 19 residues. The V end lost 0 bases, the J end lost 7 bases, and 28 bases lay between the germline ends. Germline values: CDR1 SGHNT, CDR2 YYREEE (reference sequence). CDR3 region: CASSLDEAARWREGLGYTF. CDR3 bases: TGTGCCAGCAGCTTGGACGAGGCAGCCCGGTGGAGGGAAGGGCTTGGCTACACCTTC. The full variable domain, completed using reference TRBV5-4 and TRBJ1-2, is ETGVTQSPTHLIKTRGQQVTLRCSSQSGHNTVSWYQQALGQGPQFIFQYYREEENGRGNFPPRFSGLQFPNYSSELNVNALELDDSALYLCASSLDEAARWREGLGYTFGSGTRLTVV.

CDR3 nucleotides: TGTGCCAGCAGTCGACAGCGCCCCAGCTCCTACGAGCAGTACTTC. The encoded protein is CASSRQRPSSYEQYF. The genes are TRBV2 and TRBJ2-7, with D maybe TRBD1 (5 bases). Germline CDR1 and CDR2: SNHLY and FYNNEI. CDR3 length equals 15 residues. Between the trimmed V and J ends, which lost 5 bases and 0 bases, there was a span of 14 bases.

The DNA for the CDR3 is TGTGCCAGCAGTTACCCAGGAATCACAGATACGCAGTATTTT. Encoded protein: CASSYPGITDTQYF. The rearrangement joins TRBV6-5 to TRBJ2-3; D not resolved. The CDR3 runs to 14 residues. V lost 2 bases and J 2 bases, leaving 8 bases between the germline ends. The germline V gene has CDR1 MNHEY and CDR2 SVGAGI.

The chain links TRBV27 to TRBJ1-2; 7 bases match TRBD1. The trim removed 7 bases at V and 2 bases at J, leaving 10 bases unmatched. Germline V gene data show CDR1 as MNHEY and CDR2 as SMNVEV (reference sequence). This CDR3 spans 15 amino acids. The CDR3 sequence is CASTLSPTGNYGYTF. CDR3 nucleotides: TGTGCCAGCACCCTGAGCCCGACAGGGAACTATGGCTACACCTTC.

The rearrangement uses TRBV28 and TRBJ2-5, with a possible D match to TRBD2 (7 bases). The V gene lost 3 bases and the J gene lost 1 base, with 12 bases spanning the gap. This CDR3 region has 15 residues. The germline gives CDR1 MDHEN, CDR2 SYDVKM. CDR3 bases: TGTGCCAGCAGTTTGCCCCGGGGGGCCCAAGAGACCCAGTACTTC. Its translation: CASSLPRGAQETQYF.

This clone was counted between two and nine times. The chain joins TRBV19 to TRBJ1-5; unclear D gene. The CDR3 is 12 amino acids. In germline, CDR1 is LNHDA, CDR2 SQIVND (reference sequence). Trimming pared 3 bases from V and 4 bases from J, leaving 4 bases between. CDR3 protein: CASSIPNQPQHF. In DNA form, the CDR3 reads TGTGCCAGTAGTATTCCGAATCAGCCCCAGCATTTT.

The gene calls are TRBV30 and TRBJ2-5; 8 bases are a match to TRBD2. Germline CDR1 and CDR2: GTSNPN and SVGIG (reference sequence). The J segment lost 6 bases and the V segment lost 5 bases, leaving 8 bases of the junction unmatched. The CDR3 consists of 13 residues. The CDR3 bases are TGTGCCTGGCAAAGGACTAGCTCGAAGACCCAGTACTTC. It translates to CAWQRTSSKTQYF.

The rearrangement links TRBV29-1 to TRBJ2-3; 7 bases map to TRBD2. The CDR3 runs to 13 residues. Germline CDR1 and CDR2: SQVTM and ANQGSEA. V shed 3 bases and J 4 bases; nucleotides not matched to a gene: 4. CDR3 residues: CSVERERADTQYF. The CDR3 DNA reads TGCAGCGTTGAGCGGGAGCGCGCAGATACGCAGTATTTT.

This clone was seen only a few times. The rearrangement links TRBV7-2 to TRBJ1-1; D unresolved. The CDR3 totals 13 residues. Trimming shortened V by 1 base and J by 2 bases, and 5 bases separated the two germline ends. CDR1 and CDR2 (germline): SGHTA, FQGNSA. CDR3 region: CASSLGSNTEAFF. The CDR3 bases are TGTGCCAGCAGCTTAGGATCCAACACTGAAGCTTTCTTT.

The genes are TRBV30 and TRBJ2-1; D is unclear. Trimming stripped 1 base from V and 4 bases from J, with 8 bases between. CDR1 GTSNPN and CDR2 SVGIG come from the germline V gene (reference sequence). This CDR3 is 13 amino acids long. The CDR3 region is CAWSGKMYNEQFF. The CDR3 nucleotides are TGTGCCTGGAGTGGAAAGATGTACAATGAGCAGTTCTTC.

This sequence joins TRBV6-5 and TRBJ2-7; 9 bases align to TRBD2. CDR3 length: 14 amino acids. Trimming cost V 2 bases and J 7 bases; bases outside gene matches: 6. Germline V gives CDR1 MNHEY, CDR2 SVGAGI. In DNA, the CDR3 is TGTGCCAGCAGTTACCTAGCGGGGCAACAGGAGCAGTACTTC. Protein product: CASSYLAGQQEQYF.

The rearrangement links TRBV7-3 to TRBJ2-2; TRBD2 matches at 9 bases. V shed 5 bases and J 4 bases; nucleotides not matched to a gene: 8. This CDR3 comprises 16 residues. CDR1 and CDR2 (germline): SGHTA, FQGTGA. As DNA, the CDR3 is TGTGCCAGCAGCCCCTCTAGCGGGGCCGTCACCGGGGAGCTGTTTTTT. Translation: CASSPSSGAVTGELFF.

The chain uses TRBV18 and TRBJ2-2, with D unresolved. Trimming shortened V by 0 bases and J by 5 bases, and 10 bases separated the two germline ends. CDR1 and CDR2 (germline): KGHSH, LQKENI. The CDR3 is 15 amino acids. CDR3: CASSPPVSRTGELFF. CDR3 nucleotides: TGTGCCAGCTCACCACCGGTCAGTCGTACCGGGGAGCTGTTTTTT.

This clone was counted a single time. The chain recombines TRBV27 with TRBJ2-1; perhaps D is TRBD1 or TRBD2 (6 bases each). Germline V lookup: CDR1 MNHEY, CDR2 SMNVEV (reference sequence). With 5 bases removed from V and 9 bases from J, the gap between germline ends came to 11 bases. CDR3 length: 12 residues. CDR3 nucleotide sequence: TGTGCCAGCAGTCTAACGGGGGCTGAGCAGTTCTTC. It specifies CASSLTGAEQFF.

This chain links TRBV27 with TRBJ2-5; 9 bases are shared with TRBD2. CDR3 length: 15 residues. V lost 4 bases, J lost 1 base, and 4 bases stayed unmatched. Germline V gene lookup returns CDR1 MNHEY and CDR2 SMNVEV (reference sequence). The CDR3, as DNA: TGTGCCAGCAGTTGGGGGACTAGCTTCCAAGAGACCCAGTACTTC. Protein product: CASSWGTSFQETQYF.

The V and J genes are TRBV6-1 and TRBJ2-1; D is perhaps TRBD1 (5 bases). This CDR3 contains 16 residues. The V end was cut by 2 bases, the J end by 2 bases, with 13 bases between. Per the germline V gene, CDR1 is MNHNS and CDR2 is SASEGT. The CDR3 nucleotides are TGTGCCAGCAGTGAATCTCAGGGCAGGGCCTACAATGAGCAGTTCTTC. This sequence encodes CASSESQGRAYNEQFF.

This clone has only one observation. The CDR3 region has the DNA TGCGCCAGCACGAGAGGAGGAAAGGGTGAAAAACTGTTTTTT. Its translation: CASTRGGKGEKLFF. The chain uses TRBV5-1 and TRBJ1-4; D uncertain. Germline values: CDR1 SGHRS, CDR2 YFSETQ. Trimming removed 6 bases at V and 7 bases at J, with 16 bases between. The length of the CDR3 is 14 residues.

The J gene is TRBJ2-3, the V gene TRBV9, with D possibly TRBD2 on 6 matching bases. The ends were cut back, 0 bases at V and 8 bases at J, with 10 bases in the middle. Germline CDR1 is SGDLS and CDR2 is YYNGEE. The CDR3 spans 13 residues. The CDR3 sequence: CASSVDQGGTQYF. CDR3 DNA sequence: TGTGCCAGCAGCGTAGATCAGGGAGGTACGCAGTATTTT.

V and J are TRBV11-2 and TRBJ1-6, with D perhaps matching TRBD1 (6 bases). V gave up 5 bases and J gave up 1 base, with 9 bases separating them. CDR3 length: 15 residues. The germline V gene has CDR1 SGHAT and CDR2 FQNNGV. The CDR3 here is CASSPRGSYNSPLHF. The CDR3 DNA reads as TGTGCCAGCAGCCCCAGGGGTTCCTATAATTCACCCCTCCACTTT.

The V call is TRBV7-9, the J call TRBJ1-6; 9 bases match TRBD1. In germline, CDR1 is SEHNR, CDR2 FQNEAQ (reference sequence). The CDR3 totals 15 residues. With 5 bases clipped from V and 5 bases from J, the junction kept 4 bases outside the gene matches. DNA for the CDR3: TGTGCCAGCAGCATACAGGGGGCAAATAATTCACCCCTCCACTTT. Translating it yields CASSIQGANNSPLHF.